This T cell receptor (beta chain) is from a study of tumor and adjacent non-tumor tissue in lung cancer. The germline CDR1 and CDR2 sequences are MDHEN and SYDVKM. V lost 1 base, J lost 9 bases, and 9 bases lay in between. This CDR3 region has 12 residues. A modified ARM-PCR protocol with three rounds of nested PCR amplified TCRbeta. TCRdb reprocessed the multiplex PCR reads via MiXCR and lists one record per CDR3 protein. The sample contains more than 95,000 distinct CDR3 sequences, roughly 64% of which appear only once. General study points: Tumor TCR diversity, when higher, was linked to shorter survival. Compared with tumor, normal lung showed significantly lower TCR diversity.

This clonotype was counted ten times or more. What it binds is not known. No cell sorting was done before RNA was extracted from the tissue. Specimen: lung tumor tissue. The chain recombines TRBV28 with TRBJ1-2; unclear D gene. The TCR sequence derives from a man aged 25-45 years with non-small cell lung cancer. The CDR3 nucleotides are TGTGCCAGCAGTTTATCACTTAGTAGCTACACCTTC. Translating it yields CASSLSLSSYTF.